The rows below give T cell receptor beta chains drawn from one sample of a study of T cells after yellow fever vaccination. A single record per CDR3 protein comes from TCRdb applying MiXCR to the 5' RACE reads. The sample contains 150,000 to 200,000 distinct CDR3 sequences, about 7% of which appear only once. The input for sequencing was CD4+ T cells sorted from PBMCs, taken more than 4 days after the first yellow fever vaccination. The receptor source for this set is a man younger than 30 who received the YFV17D yellow fever vaccine. Each CDR3 is given with its conserved first and last residue. The order of the fields is V gene, J gene, D gene, clone size, CDR3 protein, CDR3 DNA. A D gene is named only where the DNA matches it firmly. Expanded clones get a size class; other rows say once, few or many, or leave the size out.

v_gene: TRBV5-1; j_gene: TRBJ2-3; d_gene: .; abundance: many; CDR3aa: CASSNGLRGSTDTQYF; CDR3nt: TGCGCCAGCAGCAATGGACTCCGTGGGAGCACAGATACGCAGTATTTT
v_gene: TRBV10-3; j_gene: TRBJ2-3; d_gene: .; abundance: many; CDR3aa: CAIRAASTDTQYF; CDR3nt: TGTGCCATTAGGGCAGCGAGCACAGATACGCAGTATTTT
v_gene: TRBV6-2/TRBV6-3; j_gene: TRBJ1-1; d_gene: .; abundance: few; CDR3aa: CASSHNRAWSVNTEAFF; CDR3nt: TGTGCCAGCAGTCACAACAGGGCATGGAGTGTGAACACTGAAGCTTTCTTT
v_gene: TRBV7-3; j_gene: TRBJ2-2; d_gene: TRBD2; abundance: many; CDR3aa: CASSLAGVGTGELFF; CDR3nt: TGTGCCAGCAGCTTAGCGGGGGTTGGCACCGGGGAGCTGTTTTTT
v_gene: TRBV7-2; j_gene: TRBJ2-1; d_gene: TRBD2; abundance: few; CDR3aa: CASSSTSAGEQFF; CDR3nt: TGTGCCAGCAGCAGCACTAGCGCAGGAGAGCAGTTCTTC
v_gene: TRBV7-8; j_gene: TRBJ2-1; d_gene: TRBD2; abundance: many; CDR3aa: CASSLPRLAAYNEQFF; CDR3nt: TGTGCCAGCAGCTTACCGCGACTAGCGGCCTACAATGAGCAGTTCTTC
v_gene: TRBV7-8; j_gene: TRBJ2-3; d_gene: .; abundance: .; CDR3aa: CASSLGQQNTQYF; CDR3nt: TGTGCCAGCAGCTTAGGACAGCAGAATACGCAGTATTTT
v_gene: TRBV20-1; j_gene: TRBJ2-7; d_gene: .; abundance: many; CDR3aa: CSAAPPREGAEQHF; CDR3nt: TGCAGTGCTGCACCCCCCAGGGAAGGGGCCGAGCAGCACTTC
v_gene: TRBV12-3/TRBV12-4; j_gene: TRBJ1-4; d_gene: TRBD1; abundance: many; CDR3aa: CASTLTGVGEKLFF; CDR3nt: TGTGCCAGCACCCTGACAGGGGTTGGTGAAAAACTGTTTTTT
v_gene: TRBV6-5; j_gene: TRBJ1-2; d_gene: .; abundance: many; CDR3aa: CASSPFVRGRDGYTF; CDR3nt: TGTGCCAGCAGCCCCTTTGTCCGGGGACGGGATGGCTACACCTTC
v_gene: TRBV20-1; j_gene: TRBJ2-5; d_gene: .; abundance: many; CDR3aa: CSARDGRRGETQYF; CDR3nt: TGCAGTGCTAGAGACGGCAGGAGGGGGGAGACCCAGTACTTC
v_gene: TRBV5-1; j_gene: TRBJ1-2; d_gene: .; abundance: .; CDR3aa: CASSFFGRNGYTF; CDR3nt: TGCGCCAGCAGCTTTTTCGGGAGGAATGGCTACACCTTC
v_gene: TRBV11-2; j_gene: TRBJ2-1; d_gene: .; abundance: .; CDR3aa: CASSLRTGSRGQFF; CDR3nt: TGTGCCAGCAGCTTACGTACAGGTTCGCGGGGGCAGTTCTTC
v_gene: TRBV6-5; j_gene: TRBJ2-3; d_gene: .; abundance: many; CDR3aa: CASSYRGVYDTQYF; CDR3nt: TGTGCCAGCAGTTACAGGGGGGTTTATGATACGCAGTATTTT
v_gene: TRBV18; j_gene: TRBJ2-7; d_gene: TRBD1; abundance: many; CDR3aa: CASPGDRGLSYEQYF; CDR3nt: TGTGCCAGTCCAGGGGACAGGGGGCTCTCCTACGAGCAGTACTTC
v_gene: TRBV2; j_gene: TRBJ2-1; d_gene: TRBD2; abundance: .; CDR3aa: CASGGLAGGEQFF; CDR3nt: TGTGCCAGCGGGGGACTAGCGGGGGGCGAGCAGTTCTTC
v_gene: TRBV4-3; j_gene: TRBJ2-7; d_gene: TRBD1; abundance: many; CDR3aa: CASSQQVPYSTGVEQYF; CDR3nt: TGCGCCAGCAGCCAACAAGTCCCTTACTCAACAGGGGTCGAGCAGTACTTC
v_gene: TRBV6-1; j_gene: TRBJ1-2; d_gene: .; abundance: many; CDR3aa: CASSNQQGPYGYTF; CDR3nt: TGTGCCAGCAGTAATCAACAGGGTCCCTATGGCTACACCTTC
v_gene: TRBV7-7; j_gene: TRBJ2-5; d_gene: .; abundance: few; CDR3aa: CASSLAGSGTQTQYF; CDR3nt: TGTGCCAGCAGCTTAGCTGGGTCAGGCACTCAGACCCAGTACTTC
v_gene: TRBV7-2; j_gene: TRBJ2-5; d_gene: .; abundance: many; CDR3aa: CASSLGTPAETQYF; CDR3nt: TGTGCCAGCAGCTTAGGGACTCCAGCAGAGACCCAGTACTTC
v_gene: TRBV6-1; j_gene: TRBJ1-4; d_gene: .; abundance: many; CDR3aa: CASRASGADGLFF; CDR3nt: TGTGCCAGCAGGGCTTCTGGGGCCGATGGGCTGTTTTTT
v_gene: TRBV20-1; j_gene: TRBJ2-7; d_gene: .; abundance: many; CDR3aa: CSASTPVSEQYF; CDR3nt: TGCAGTGCCTCGACCCCTGTAAGCGAGCAGTACTTC
v_gene: TRBV7-9; j_gene: TRBJ2-7; d_gene: .; abundance: many; CDR3aa: CASSLEDGVYEQYF; CDR3nt: TGTGCCAGCAGCTTAGAGGACGGAGTCTACGAGCAGTACTTC
v_gene: TRBV7-3; j_gene: TRBJ2-1; d_gene: TRBD2; abundance: many; CDR3aa: CASSRPPGTSDNEQFF; CDR3nt: TGTGCCAGCAGCCGCCCCCCCGGGACTAGCGATAATGAGCAGTTCTTC
v_gene: TRBV7-8; j_gene: TRBJ2-1; d_gene: TRBD2; abundance: many; CDR3aa: CASSRPGLAGTNEQFF; CDR3nt: TGTGCCAGCAGTCGTCCGGGACTAGCGGGGACCAATGAGCAGTTCTTC
v_gene: TRBV29-1; j_gene: TRBJ2-5; d_gene: .; abundance: many; CDR3aa: CSGRRETQYF; CDR3nt: TGCAGCGGGAGGAGAGAGACCCAGTACTTC
v_gene: TRBV7-9; j_gene: TRBJ2-1; d_gene: .; abundance: .; CDR3aa: CASSLDGERGSQFF; CDR3nt: TGTGCCAGCAGCTTAGACGGGGAAAGGGGGTCGCAGTTCTTC
v_gene: TRBV3-1; j_gene: TRBJ1-3; d_gene: .; abundance: many; CDR3aa: CASSQGENTIYF; CDR3nt: TGTGCCAGCAGCCAAGGGGAAAACACCATATATTTT
v_gene: TRBV5-1; j_gene: TRBJ2-3; d_gene: .; abundance: few; CDR3aa: CASSLYNHGPKGTDTQYF; CDR3nt: TGCGCCAGCAGCCTATACAATCACGGACCTAAGGGCACAGATACGCAGTATTTT
v_gene: TRBV5-6; j_gene: TRBJ2-1; d_gene: .; abundance: few; CDR3aa: CASSLAAGRSPNEQFF; CDR3nt: TGTGCCAGCAGCTTGGCTGCTGGGAGGAGCCCCAATGAGCAGTTCTTC
v_gene: TRBV4-1; j_gene: TRBJ1-1; d_gene: .; abundance: few; CDR3aa: CASSQVPPGVGGHLNTEAFF; CDR3nt: TGCGCCAGCAGCCAAGTACCACCTGGGGTAGGAGGGCATTTGAACACTGAAGCTTTCTTT
v_gene: TRBV5-6; j_gene: TRBJ1-2; d_gene: .; abundance: .; CDR3aa: CASSGGRRGSYGYTF; CDR3nt: TGTGCCAGCAGCGGAGGGCGGAGGGGAAGCTATGGCTACACCTTC
v_gene: TRBV20-1; j_gene: TRBJ1-1; d_gene: .; abundance: many; CDR3aa: CSARFPGRGRVNTEAFF; CDR3nt: TGCAGTGCTAGATTCCCCGGCAGGGGAAGAGTGAACACTGAAGCTTTCTTT
v_gene: TRBV7-8; j_gene: TRBJ2-2; d_gene: .; abundance: .; CDR3aa: CASRLSRDTGELFF; CDR3nt: TGTGCCAGCAGATTATCGAGGGACACCGGGGAGCTGTTTTTT
v_gene: TRBV4-1; j_gene: TRBJ1-2; d_gene: .; abundance: few; CDR3aa: CASSQEVGSGYTF; CDR3nt: TGCGCCAGCAGCCAAGAGGTGGGATCTGGCTACACCTTC
v_gene: TRBV7-6; j_gene: TRBJ2-1; d_gene: TRBD2; abundance: .; CDR3aa: CASSSSGGDNEQFF; CDR3nt: TGTGCCAGCAGCTCAAGCGGGGGGGACAATGAGCAGTTCTTC
v_gene: TRBV12-3/TRBV12-4; j_gene: TRBJ1-4; d_gene: TRBD1; abundance: many; CDR3aa: CASTLRDSTNEKLFF; CDR3nt: TGTGCCAGCACCCTTCGGGACAGTACTAATGAAAAACTGTTTTTT
v_gene: TRBV3-1; j_gene: TRBJ2-7; d_gene: TRBD2; abundance: many; CDR3aa: CASSQGIAGLAGEQYF; CDR3nt: TGTGCCAGCAGCCAAGGGATAGCGGGCCTAGCGGGCGAGCAGTACTTC
v_gene: TRBV6-1; j_gene: TRBJ1-1; d_gene: TRBD1; abundance: few; CDR3aa: CASTLLGQGSTEAFF; CDR3nt: TGTGCCAGCACCCTACTTGGACAGGGCTCGACCGAAGCTTTCTTT
v_gene: TRBV20-1; j_gene: TRBJ2-1; d_gene: TRBD2; abundance: many; CDR3aa: CSARDGRGNYNEQFF; CDR3nt: TGCAGTGCTAGAGATGGGCGGGGGAACTACAATGAGCAGTTCTTC
v_gene: TRBV28; j_gene: TRBJ1-5; d_gene: .; abundance: .; CDR3aa: CASRPRKGQPQHF; CDR3nt: TGTGCCAGCAGACCAAGAAAGGGGCAGCCCCAGCATTTT
v_gene: TRBV20-1; j_gene: TRBJ1-1; d_gene: .; abundance: .; CDR3aa: CSARWPDTEAFF; CDR3nt: TGCAGTGCTAGGTGGCCGGACACTGAAGCTTTCTTT
v_gene: TRBV4-1; j_gene: TRBJ1-4; d_gene: .; abundance: few; CDR3aa: CASSVRDSNAEKLFF; CDR3nt: TGCGCCAGCAGCGTCCGGGACTCCAACGCTGAAAAACTGTTTTTT
v_gene: TRBV5-1; j_gene: TRBJ2-6; d_gene: .; abundance: many; CDR3aa: CASSPGNSGANVLTF; CDR3nt: TGCGCCAGCAGCCCCGGGAACTCTGGGGCCAACGTCCTGACTTTC
v_gene: TRBV7-3; j_gene: TRBJ2-3; d_gene: TRBD1; abundance: few; CDR3aa: CASSLIDRGSTDTQYF; CDR3nt: TGTGCCAGCAGCTTAATAGACAGGGGAAGCACAGATACGCAGTATTTT
v_gene: TRBV12-3/TRBV12-4; j_gene: TRBJ2-5; d_gene: TRBD2; abundance: many; CDR3aa: CASNPSGGSQETQYF; CDR3nt: TGTGCCAGCAATCCGAGCGGGGGATCCCAAGAGACCCAGTACTTC
v_gene: TRBV20-1; j_gene: TRBJ2-1; d_gene: .; abundance: many; CDR3aa: CSGGGGYNEQFF; CDR3nt: TGCAGTGGAGGGGGGGGTTACAATGAGCAGTTCTTC
v_gene: TRBV28; j_gene: TRBJ2-1; d_gene: TRBD2; abundance: many; CDR3aa: CASSLLTSGYNEQFF; CDR3nt: TGTGCCAGCAGTTTGCTTACTAGCGGCTACAATGAGCAGTTCTTC
v_gene: TRBV5-4; j_gene: TRBJ1-5; d_gene: TRBD1; abundance: many; CDR3aa: CASSPNRGGQPQHF; CDR3nt: TGTGCCAGCAGCCCAAACAGGGGTGGCCAGCCCCAGCATTTT
v_gene: TRBV10-2; j_gene: TRBJ2-3; d_gene: TRBD1; abundance: many; CDR3aa: CASRRQGPTDTQYF; CDR3nt: TGCGCCAGCAGGCGACAGGGGCCCACAGATACGCAGTATTTT
v_gene: TRBV12-3/TRBV12-4; j_gene: TRBJ2-7; d_gene: .; abundance: once; CDR3aa: CASRPGGRFYEQYF; CDR3nt: TGTGCCAGCAGACCTGGCGGGCGCTTCTACGAGCAGTACTTC
v_gene: TRBV7-2; j_gene: TRBJ2-2; d_gene: .; abundance: many; CDR3aa: CASSLVSVRNTGELFF; CDR3nt: TGTGCCAGCAGCTTAGTTAGCGTAAGGAACACCGGGGAGCTGTTTTTT
v_gene: TRBV7-9; j_gene: TRBJ2-3; d_gene: .; abundance: many; CDR3aa: CASSLTAGNTDTQYF; CDR3nt: TGTGCCAGCAGCTTAACGGCAGGCAACACAGATACGCAGTATTTT
v_gene: TRBV19; j_gene: TRBJ1-5; d_gene: .; abundance: many; CDR3aa: CASSIFRSSNQPQHF; CDR3nt: TGTGCCAGTAGTATATTCAGGTCAAGCAATCAGCCCCAGCATTTT
v_gene: TRBV5-6; j_gene: TRBJ2-3; d_gene: TRBD2; abundance: many; CDR3aa: CASSGLAGGTDTQYF; CDR3nt: TGTGCCAGCAGCGGACTAGCGGGGGGGACAGATACGCAGTATTTT
v_gene: TRBV6-2/TRBV6-3; j_gene: TRBJ2-5; d_gene: TRBD2; abundance: many; CDR3aa: CASSWSSGVETQYF; CDR3nt: TGTGCCAGCAGCTGGAGTAGCGGGGTAGAGACCCAGTACTTC
v_gene: TRBV3-1; j_gene: TRBJ1-3; d_gene: .; abundance: .; CDR3aa: CASSQETRGTAGNTIYF; CDR3nt: TGTGCCAGCAGCCAAGAAACGCGGGGGACCGCTGGAAACACCATATATTTT
v_gene: TRBV15; j_gene: TRBJ2-5; d_gene: .; abundance: many; CDR3aa: CATSRVSETQYF; CDR3nt: TGTGCCACCAGCAGAGTATCGGAGACCCAGTACTTC
v_gene: TRBV18; j_gene: TRBJ2-3; d_gene: .; abundance: few; CDR3aa: CASSGGTGARRDTQYF; CDR3nt: TGTGCCAGCTCCGGGGGCACAGGGGCTCGGAGAGATACGCAGTATTTT
v_gene: TRBV7-2; j_gene: TRBJ1-6; d_gene: .; abundance: many; CDR3aa: CASSLEGITDNSPLHF; CDR3nt: TGTGCCAGCAGCTTAGAAGGGATTACAGATAATTCACCCCTCCACTTT